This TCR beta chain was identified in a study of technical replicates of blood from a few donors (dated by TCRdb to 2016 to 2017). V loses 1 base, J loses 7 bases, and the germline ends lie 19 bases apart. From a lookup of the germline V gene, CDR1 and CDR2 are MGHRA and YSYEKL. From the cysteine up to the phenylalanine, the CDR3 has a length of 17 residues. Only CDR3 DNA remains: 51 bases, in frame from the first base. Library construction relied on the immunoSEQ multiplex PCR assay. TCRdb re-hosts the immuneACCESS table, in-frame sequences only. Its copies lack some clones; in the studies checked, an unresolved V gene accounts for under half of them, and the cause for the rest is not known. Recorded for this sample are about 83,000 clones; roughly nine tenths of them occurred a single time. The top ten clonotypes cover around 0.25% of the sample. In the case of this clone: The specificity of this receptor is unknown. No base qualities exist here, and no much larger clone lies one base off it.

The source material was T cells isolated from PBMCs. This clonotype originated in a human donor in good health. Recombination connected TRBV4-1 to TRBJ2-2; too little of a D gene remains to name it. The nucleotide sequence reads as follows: TGCGCCAGCAGCCAAGGTCGTCCCCTGGCGGCGGTCGGGGAGCTGTTTTTT. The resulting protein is CASSQGRPLAAVGELFF.